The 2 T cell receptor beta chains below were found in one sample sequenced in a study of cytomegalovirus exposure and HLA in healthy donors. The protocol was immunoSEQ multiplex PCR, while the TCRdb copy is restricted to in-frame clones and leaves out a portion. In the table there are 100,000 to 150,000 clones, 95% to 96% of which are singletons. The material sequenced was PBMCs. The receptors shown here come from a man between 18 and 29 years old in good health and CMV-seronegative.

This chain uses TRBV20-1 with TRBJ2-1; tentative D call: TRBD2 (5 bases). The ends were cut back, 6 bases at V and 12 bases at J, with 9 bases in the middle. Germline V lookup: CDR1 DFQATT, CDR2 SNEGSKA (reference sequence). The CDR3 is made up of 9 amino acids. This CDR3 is CSAGVGQFF. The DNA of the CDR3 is TGCAGTGCCGGGGTCGGGCAGTTCTTC.

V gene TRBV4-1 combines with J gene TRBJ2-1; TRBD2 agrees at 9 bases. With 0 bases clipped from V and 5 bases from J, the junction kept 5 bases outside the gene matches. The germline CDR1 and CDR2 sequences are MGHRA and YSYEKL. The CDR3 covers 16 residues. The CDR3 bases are TGCGCCAGCAGCCAAGATGAAGCTAGCGGGGACAATGAGCAGTTCTTC. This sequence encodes CASSQDEASGDNEQFF.